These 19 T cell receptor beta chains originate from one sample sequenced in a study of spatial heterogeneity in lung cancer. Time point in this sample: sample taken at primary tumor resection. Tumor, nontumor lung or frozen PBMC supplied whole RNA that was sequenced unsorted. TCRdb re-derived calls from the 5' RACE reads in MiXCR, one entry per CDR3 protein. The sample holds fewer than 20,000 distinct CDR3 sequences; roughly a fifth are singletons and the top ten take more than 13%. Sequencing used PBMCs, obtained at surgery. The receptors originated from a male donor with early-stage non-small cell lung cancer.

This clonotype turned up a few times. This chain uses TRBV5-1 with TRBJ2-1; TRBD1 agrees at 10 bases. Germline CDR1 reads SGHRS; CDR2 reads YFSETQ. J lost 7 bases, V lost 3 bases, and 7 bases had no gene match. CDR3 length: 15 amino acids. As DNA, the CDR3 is TGCGCCAGCAGCTCCGGGACAGGGGTTCTGAATGAGCAGTTCTTC. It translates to CASSSGTGVLNEQFF.

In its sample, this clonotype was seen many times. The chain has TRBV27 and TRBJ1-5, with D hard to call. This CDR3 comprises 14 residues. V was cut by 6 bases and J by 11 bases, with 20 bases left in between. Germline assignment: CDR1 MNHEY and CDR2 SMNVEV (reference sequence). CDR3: CASRSSGIQGSQHF. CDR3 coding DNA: TGTGCCAGCAGAAGCTCCGGGATACAAGGTTCCCAGCATTTT.

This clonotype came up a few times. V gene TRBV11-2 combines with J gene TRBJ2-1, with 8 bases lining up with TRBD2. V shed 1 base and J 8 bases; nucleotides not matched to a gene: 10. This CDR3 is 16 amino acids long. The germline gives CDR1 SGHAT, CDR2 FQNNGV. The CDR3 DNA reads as TGTGCCAGCAGCTTAGCGGGGGGGGGCGCGGCTGATGAGCAGTTCTTC. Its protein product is CASSLAGGGAADEQFF.

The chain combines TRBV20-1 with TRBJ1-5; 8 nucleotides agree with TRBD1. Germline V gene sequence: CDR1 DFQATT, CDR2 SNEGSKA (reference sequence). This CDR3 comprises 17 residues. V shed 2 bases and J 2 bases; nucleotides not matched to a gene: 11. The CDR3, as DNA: TGCAGTGCTAGAACCAGGGGGCAAGGCGAGCGCAATCAGCCCCAGCATTTT. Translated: CSARTRGQGERNQPQHF.

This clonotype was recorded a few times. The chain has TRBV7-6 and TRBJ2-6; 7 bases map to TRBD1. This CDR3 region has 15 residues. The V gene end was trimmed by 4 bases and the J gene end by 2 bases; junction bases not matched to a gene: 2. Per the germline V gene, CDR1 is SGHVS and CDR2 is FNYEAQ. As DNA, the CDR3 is TGTGCCAGCAGCTATACAGGGGCTGGGGCCAACGTCCTGACTTTC. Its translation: CASSYTGAGANVLTF.

This chain's CDR3 is CASKEGGSKNIQYF. In nucleotides, the CDR3 is TGTGCCAGCAAGGAAGGGGGCTCCAAAAACATTCAGTACTTC. This chain connects TRBV7-2 to TRBJ2-4; 7 positions match TRBD1. Germline CDR1 reads SGHTA; CDR2 reads FQGNSA. The CDR3 extends over 14 amino acids. The V and J ends lost 7 bases and 2 bases, in that order; junction bases with no gene match: 5.

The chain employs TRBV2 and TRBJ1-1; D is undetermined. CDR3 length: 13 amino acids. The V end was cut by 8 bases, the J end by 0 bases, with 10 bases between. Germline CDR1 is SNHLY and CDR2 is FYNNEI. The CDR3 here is CASRQVLNTEAFF. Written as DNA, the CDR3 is TGTGCCAGCCGACAAGTTTTGAACACTGAAGCTTTCTTT.

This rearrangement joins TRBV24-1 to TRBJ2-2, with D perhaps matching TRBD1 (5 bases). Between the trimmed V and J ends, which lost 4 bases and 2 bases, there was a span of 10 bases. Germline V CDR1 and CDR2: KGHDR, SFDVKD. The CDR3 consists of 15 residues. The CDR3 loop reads CATSDRAVNTGELFF. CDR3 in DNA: TGTGCCACCAGTGACAGGGCTGTCAACACCGGGGAGCTGTTTTTT.

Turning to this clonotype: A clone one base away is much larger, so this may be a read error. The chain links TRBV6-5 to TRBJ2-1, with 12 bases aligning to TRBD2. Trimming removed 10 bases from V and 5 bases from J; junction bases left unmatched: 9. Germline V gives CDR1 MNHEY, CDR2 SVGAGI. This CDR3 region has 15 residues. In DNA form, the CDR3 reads TGTGCCAACAGCCGGACTAGCGGGGCTGACAATGAGCAGTTCTTC. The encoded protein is CANSRTSGADNEQFF.

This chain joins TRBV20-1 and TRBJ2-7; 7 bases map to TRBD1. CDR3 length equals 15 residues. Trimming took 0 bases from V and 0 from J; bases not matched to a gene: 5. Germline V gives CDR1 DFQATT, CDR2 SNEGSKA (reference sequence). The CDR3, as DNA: TGCAGTGCTAGAGATTATCGGGACAGCTCCTACGAGCAGTACTTC. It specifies CSARDYRDSSYEQYF.

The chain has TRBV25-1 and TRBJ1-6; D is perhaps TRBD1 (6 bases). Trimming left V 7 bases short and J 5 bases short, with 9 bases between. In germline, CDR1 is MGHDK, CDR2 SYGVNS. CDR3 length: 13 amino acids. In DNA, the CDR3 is TGTGCCAGCAAAGGGGGGGATAATTCACCCCTCCACTTT. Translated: CASKGGDNSPLHF.

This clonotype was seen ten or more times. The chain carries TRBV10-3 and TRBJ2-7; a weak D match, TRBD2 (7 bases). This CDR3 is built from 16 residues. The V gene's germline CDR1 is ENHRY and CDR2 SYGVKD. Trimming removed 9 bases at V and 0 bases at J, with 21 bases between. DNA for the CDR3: TGTGCCATTTCAAAGGGGGGGGCCCTGAGCTCCTACGAGCAGTACTTC. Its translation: CAISKGGALSSYEQYF.

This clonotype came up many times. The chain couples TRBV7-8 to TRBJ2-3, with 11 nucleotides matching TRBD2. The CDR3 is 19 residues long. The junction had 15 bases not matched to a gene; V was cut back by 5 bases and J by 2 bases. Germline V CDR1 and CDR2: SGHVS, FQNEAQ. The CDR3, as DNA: TGTGCCAGCAGCGCCCCACTGACACTAGCGGGGGTTACCACAGATACGCAGTATTTT. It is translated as CASSAPLTLAGVTTDTQYF.

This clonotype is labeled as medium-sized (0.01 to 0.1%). The CDR3 sequence is CASSPPPQGVFNSPLHF. CDR3 sequence (DNA): TGTGCCAGCTCACCACCCCCTCAGGGGGTCTTTAATTCACCCCTCCACTTT. The V gene is TRBV18, the J gene TRBJ1-6, with 7 bases that match TRBD1. With 0 bases clipped from V and 6 bases from J, the junction kept 8 bases outside the gene matches. Germline V CDR1 and CDR2: KGHSH, LQKENI. The CDR3 runs 17 residues.

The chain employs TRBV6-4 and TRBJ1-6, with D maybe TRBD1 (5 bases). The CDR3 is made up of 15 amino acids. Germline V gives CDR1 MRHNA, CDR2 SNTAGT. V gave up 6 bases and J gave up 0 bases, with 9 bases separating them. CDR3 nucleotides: TGTGCCAGCAGCCCAGGGAGCTCCTATAATTCACCCCTCCACTTT. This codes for CASSPGSSYNSPLHF.

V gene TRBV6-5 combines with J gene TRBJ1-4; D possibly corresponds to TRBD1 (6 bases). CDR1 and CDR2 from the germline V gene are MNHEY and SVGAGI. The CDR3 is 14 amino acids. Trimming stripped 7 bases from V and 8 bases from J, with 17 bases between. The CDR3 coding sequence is TGTGCCAGCAAACTAGGACCTGGGGGCGAAAAACTGTTTTTT. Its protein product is CASKLGPGGEKLFF.

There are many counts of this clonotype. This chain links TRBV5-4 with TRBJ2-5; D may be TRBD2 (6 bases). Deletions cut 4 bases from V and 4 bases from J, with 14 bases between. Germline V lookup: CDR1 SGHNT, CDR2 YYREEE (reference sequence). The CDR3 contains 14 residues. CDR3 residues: CASSRSGARETQYF. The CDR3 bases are TGTGCCAGCAGCCGTAGCGGAGCACGAGAGACCCAGTACTTC.

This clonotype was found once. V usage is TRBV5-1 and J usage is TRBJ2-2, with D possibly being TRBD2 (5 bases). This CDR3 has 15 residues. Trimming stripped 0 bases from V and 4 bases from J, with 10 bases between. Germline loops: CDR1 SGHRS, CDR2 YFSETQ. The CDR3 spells CASSLVGLGTGELFF. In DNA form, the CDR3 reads TGCGCCAGCAGCTTGGTTGGACTTGGCACCGGGGAGCTGTTTTTT.

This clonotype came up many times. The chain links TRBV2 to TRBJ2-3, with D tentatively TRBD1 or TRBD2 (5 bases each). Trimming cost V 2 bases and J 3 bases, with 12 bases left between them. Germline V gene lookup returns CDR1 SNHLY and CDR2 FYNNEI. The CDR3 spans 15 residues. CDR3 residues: CASSEMGVGTDTQYF. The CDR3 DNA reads TGTGCCAGCAGTGAAATGGGGGTTGGGACAGATACGCAGTATTTT.